Each of the 18 T cell receptor beta chains below was sequenced from the same sample in a study of identifying expanded T cells in peripheral blood. Method: immunoSEQ multiplex PCR; TCRdb's copy keeps in-frame clones and lacks some. The sample shows 120,000 or so clones, approximately 84% of them seen only once. The sample was blood. The receptors stem from a person between 18 and 75 years old in good health.

The V gene is TRBV18, the J gene TRBJ1-2; D may be TRBD1 (5 bases). Per germline, CDR1 KGHSH and CDR2 LQKENI. V was pared by 4 bases and J by 2 bases, with 8 bases between. This CDR3 has 13 amino acids. CDR3 in DNA: TGTGCCAGCTCACTGTCAGGGAACTATGGCTACACCTTC. Protein sequence: CASSLSGNYGYTF.

V is TRBV7-9 and J is TRBJ2-5; D not certain. Deletions cut 4 bases from V and 5 bases from J, with 5 bases between. CDR3 length: 11 residues. Looked up from germline, CDR1 is SEHNR and CDR2 is FQNEAQ (reference sequence). The CDR3 loop reads CASSYTETQYF. As DNA, the CDR3 is TGTGCCAGCAGCTATACCGAGACCCAGTACTTC.

This clone has only one observation. This sequence joins TRBV4-1 and TRBJ2-2; maybe TRBD1 (6 bases). Germline CDR1 reads MGHRA; CDR2 reads YSYEKL. This CDR3 spans 15 amino acids. The V gene lost 5 bases and the J gene lost 4 bases, with 14 bases spanning the gap. The CDR3 DNA is TGCGCCAGCAGCGGAGTAAACAGGGTCACCGGGGAGCTGTTTTTT. This gives the protein CASSGVNRVTGELFF.

The chain uses TRBV19 and TRBJ1-2; D remains unclear. The CDR3 length is 17 residues. Germline V gene sequence: CDR1 LNHDA, CDR2 SQIVND (reference sequence). Trimming removed 7 bases from V and 1 base from J, with 22 bases in between. The CDR3 protein is CASKRNWKEPGNYGYTF. The DNA of the CDR3 is TGTGCCAGTAAAAGGAATTGGAAGGAGCCGGGTAACTATGGCTACACCTTC.

The chain combines TRBV15 with TRBJ1-2; D not certain. The CDR3 length is 13 residues. Trimming took 1 base from V and 7 from J, leaving 10 bases between them. Germline loops: CDR1 LNHNV, CDR2 YYDKDF (reference sequence). CDR3 in amino acids: CATSRGGLVGYTF. CDR3 DNA: TGTGCCACCAGCAGAGGAGGCCTCGTTGGCTACACCTTC.

The chain employs TRBV19 and TRBJ1-5, with 7 positions matching TRBD1. The CDR3 extends over 16 amino acids. Per the germline V gene, CDR1 is LNHDA and CDR2 is SQIVND (reference sequence). The J segment lost 3 bases and the V segment lost 4 bases, leaving 9 bases of the junction unmatched. CDR3 protein: CASSKGGGRDNQPQHF. CDR3 in DNA: TGTGCCAGTAGTAAGGGAGGGGGCAGAGACAATCAGCCCCAGCATTTT.

V gene TRBV5-4 combines with J gene TRBJ2-2; D is unclear. The V gene lost 2 bases and the J gene lost 6 bases, with 5 bases spanning the gap. The CDR3 spans 12 residues. Per germline, CDR1 SGHNT and CDR2 YYREEE (reference sequence). The CDR3 DNA follows: TGTGCCAGCAGCTTTTGGGCCGGGGAGCTGTTTTTT. Translated, it gives CASSFWAGELFF.

This rearrangement joins TRBV7-6 to TRBJ2-7, with no clear D. This CDR3 has 14 residues. The V and J ends lost 1 base and 3 bases respectively, with 10 bases between them. The germline CDR1 and CDR2 sequences are SGHVS and FNYEAQ. The CDR3 DNA follows: TGTGCCAGCAGCTTAGAACTAAACGGCTACGAGCAGTACTTC. Its translation is CASSLELNGYEQYF.

This clone occurred once. The V call is TRBV28, the J call TRBJ1-2; D is unclear. The CDR3 is 14 residues long. Trimming pared 2 bases from V and 4 bases from J, leaving 11 bases between. The germline CDR1 and CDR2 sequences are MDHEN and SYDVKM. The DNA for the CDR3 is TGTGCCAGCAGTTTAGTCACCAATACCTATGGCTACACCTTC. As protein: CASSLVTNTYGYTF.

The sample holds one count of this clone. The chain joins TRBV18 to TRBJ1-2; TRBD1 matches at 9 bases. The CDR3 length is 16 residues. Per the germline V gene, CDR1 is KGHSH and CDR2 is LQKENI. V shed 3 bases, J shed 1 base, and the junction held 6 bases outside the gene matches. CDR3 protein: CASSPTLGQGNYGYTF. The CDR3 DNA reads TGTGCCAGCTCACCGACCTTGGGACAGGGTAACTATGGCTACACCTTC. Using reference TRBV18 and TRBJ1-2 for the parts outside the CDR3, the full variable domain is NAGVMQNPRHLVRRRGQEARLRCSPMKGHSHVYWYRQLPEEGLKFMVYLQKENIIDESGMPKERFSAEFPKEGPSILRIQQVVRGDSAAYFCASSPTLGQGNYGYTFGSGTRLTVV.

The V and J genes are TRBV6-1 and TRBJ2-7, with D tentatively TRBD1 (6 bases). CDR1 MNHNS and CDR2 SASEGT come from the germline V gene. The CDR3 sequence is 13 residues long. Trimming removed 6 bases from V and 1 base from J, with 10 bases in between. As DNA, the CDR3 is TGTGCCAGCAGAGGACAGCTTTCCTACGAGCAGTACTTC. This codes for CASRGQLSYEQYF.

Worth noting for this clone: Sequence at one end of the junction differs from germline and may be a read error. The chain is built from TRBV4-3 and TRBJ2-6; D is unclear. The V gene's germline CDR1 is LGHNA and CDR2 YSLEER. The CDR3 extends over 16 amino acids. Here the CDR3 reads CASSQDRYSVANVLTF. For the CDR3, the DNA is TGCGCCAGCAGCCAAGATCGGTATTCTGTGGCCAACGTCCTGACTTTC.

This rearrangement joins TRBV7-9 to TRBJ2-7; D call uncertain. The V end was cut by 5 bases, the J end by 3 bases, with 14 bases between. Germline V gives CDR1 SEHNR, CDR2 FQNEAQ (reference sequence). The CDR3 covers 14 residues. CDR3 bases: TGTGCCAGCAGCCTTCAAACCATTAGCTACGAGCAGTACTTC. This gives the protein CASSLQTISYEQYF. Full variable domain (remainder filled in from reference TRBV7-9 and TRBJ2-7): DTGVSQNPRHKITKRGQNVTFRCDPISEHNRLYWYRQTLGQGPEFLTYFQNEAQLEKSRLLSDRFSAERPKGSFSTLEIQRTEQGDSAMYLCASSLQTISYEQYFGPGTRLTVT.

The rearrangement uses TRBV7-2 and TRBJ2-2; 7 positions agree with TRBD1. After removal of 4 bases from V and 6 bases from J, the junction contained 5 bases not matched to a gene. This CDR3 spans 14 amino acids. From germline, CDR1 is SGHTA and CDR2 FQGNSA. The chain's CDR3 is CASSSPQGAGELFF. The CDR3 region has the DNA TGTGCCAGCAGCTCACCCCAGGGGGCCGGGGAGCTGTTTTTT.

This chain connects TRBV5-5 to TRBJ1-1, with 7 bases lining up with TRBD1. There are 14 residues in the CDR3. Germline CDR1 SGHKS, CDR2 YYEKEE (reference sequence). V trimming: 7 bases; J trimming: 1 base; junction bases outside the gene matches: 7. The CDR3 reads CASCSGQPNTEAFF. CDR3 coding DNA: TGTGCCAGCTGTTCGGGACAGCCGAACACTGAAGCTTTCTTT.

V usage is TRBV6-1 and J usage is TRBJ2-5; D is perhaps TRBD1 or TRBD2 (6 bases each). V lost 4 bases and J 0 bases, leaving 9 bases between the germline ends. This CDR3 spans 14 amino acids. Germline CDR1 reads MNHNS; CDR2 reads SASEGT. The CDR3 DNA is TGTGCCAGCAGTGTCGGGGGCAACCAAGAGACCCAGTACTTC. This sequence encodes CASSVGGNQETQYF.

Written as DNA, the CDR3 is TGCGCCAGCAGCCAAGGACTTGAGCAGTTCTTC. Its protein product is CASSQGLEQFF. The chain joins TRBV4-3 to TRBJ2-1; no reliable D call. CDR3 length: 11 residues. Trimming shortened V by 1 base and J by 9 bases, and 4 bases separated the two germline ends. Germline CDR1 LGHNA, CDR2 YSLEER.

This clone appeared once. The chain's CDR3 is CAGGGGEQETQYF. In DNA, the CDR3 is TGTGCCGGGGGAGGGGGCGAGCAGGAGACCCAGTACTTC. The chain employs TRBV6-6 and TRBJ2-5; possibly TRBD1 or TRBD2 for D (7 bases each). The CDR3 loop spans 13 amino acids. Trimming left V 11 bases short and J 5 bases short, with 18 bases between. The germline CDR1 and CDR2 sequences are MNHNY and SVGAGI (reference sequence).